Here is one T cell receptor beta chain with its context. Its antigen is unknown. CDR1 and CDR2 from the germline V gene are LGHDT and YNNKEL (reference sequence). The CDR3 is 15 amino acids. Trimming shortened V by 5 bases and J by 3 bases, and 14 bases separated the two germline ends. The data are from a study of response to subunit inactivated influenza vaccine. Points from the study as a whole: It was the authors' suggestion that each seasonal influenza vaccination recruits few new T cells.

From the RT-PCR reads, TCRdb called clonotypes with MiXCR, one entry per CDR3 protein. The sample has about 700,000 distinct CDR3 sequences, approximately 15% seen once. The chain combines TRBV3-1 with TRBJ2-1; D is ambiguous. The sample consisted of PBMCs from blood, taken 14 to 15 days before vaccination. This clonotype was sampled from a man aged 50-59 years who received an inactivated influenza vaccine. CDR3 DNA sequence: TGTGCCAGCAGCTCAGCAGTAGGTATCTACAATGAGCAGTTCTTC. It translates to CASSSAVGIYNEQFF.